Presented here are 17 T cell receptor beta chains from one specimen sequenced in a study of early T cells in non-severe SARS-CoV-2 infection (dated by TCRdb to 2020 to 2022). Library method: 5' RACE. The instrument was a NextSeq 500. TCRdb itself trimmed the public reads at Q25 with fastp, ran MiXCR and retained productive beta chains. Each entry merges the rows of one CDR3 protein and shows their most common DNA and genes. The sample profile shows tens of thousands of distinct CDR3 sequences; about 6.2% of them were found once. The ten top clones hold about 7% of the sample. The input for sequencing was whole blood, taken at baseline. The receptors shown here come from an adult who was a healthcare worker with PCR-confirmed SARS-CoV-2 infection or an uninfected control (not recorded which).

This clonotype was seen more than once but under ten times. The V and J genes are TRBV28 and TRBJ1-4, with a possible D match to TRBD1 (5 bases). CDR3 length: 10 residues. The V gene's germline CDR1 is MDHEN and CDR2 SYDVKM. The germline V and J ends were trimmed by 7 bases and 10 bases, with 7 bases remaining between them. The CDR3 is CASKRGKLFF. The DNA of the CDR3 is TGTGCCAGCAAGAGGGGAAAACTGTTTTTT.

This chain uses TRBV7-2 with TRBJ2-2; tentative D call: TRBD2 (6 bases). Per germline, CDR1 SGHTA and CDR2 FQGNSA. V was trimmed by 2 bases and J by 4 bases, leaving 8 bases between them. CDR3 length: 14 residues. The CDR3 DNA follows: TGTGCCAGCAGCTTACTCGGGAGCACCGGGGAGCTGTTTTTT. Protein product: CASSLLGSTGELFF. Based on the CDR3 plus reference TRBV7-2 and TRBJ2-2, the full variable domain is GAGVSQSPSNKVTEKGKDVELRCDPISGHTALYWYRQSLGQGLEFLIYFQGNSAPDKSGLPSDRFSAERTGGSVSTLTIQRTQQEDSAVYLCASSLLGSTGELFFGEGSRLTVL.

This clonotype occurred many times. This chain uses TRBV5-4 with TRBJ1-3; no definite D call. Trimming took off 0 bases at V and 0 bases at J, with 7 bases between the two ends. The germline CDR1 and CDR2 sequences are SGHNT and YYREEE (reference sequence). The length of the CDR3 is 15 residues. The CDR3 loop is CASSLGDFSGNTIYF. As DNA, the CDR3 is TGTGCCAGCAGCTTGGGGGATTTCTCTGGAAACACCATATATTTT. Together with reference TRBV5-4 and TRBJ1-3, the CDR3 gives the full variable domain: ETGVTQSPTHLIKTRGQQVTLRCSSQSGHNTVSWYQQALGQGPQFIFQYYREEENGRGNFPPRFSGLQFPNYSSELNVNALELDDSALYLCASSLGDFSGNTIYFGEGSWLTVV.

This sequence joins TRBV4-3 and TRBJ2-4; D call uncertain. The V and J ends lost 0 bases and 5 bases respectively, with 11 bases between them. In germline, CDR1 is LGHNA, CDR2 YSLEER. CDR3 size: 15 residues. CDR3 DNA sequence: TGCGCCAGCAGCCAAGATGTGGGATATGAAAACATTCAGTACTTC. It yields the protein CASSQDVGYENIQYF.

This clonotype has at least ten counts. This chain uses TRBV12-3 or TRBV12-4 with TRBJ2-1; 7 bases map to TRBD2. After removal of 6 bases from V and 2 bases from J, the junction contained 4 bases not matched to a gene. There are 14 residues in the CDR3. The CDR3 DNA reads TGTGCCAGCAGCCCTAGCGGAGCCTACAATGAGCAGTTCTTC. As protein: CASSPSGAYNEQFF.

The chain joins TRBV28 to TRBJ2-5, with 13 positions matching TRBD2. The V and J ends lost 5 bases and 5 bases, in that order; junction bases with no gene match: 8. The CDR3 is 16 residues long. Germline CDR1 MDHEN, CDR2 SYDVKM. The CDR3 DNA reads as TGTGCCAGCAGTGAACCGGGACTAGCGGGGCGGGAGACCCAGTACTTC. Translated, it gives CASSEPGLAGRETQYF.

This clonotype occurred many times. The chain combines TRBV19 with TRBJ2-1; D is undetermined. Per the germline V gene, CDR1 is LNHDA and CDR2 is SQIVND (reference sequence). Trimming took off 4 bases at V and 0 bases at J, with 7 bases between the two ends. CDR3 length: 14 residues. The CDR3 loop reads CASSRLSSYNEQFF. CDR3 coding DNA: TGTGCCAGTAGTAGACTTAGCTCCTACAATGAGCAGTTCTTC.

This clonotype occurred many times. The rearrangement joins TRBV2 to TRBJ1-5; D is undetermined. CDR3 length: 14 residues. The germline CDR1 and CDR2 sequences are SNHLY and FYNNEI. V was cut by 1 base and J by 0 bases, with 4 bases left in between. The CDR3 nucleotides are TGTGCCAGCAGTGAAGGGTATAGCAATCAGCCCCAGCATTTT. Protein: CASSEGYSNQPQHF. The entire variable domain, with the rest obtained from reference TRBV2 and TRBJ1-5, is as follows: EPEVTQTPSHQVTQMGQEVILRCVPISNHLYFYWYRQILGQKVEFLVSFYNNEISEKSEIFDDQFSVERPDGSNFTLKIRSTKLEDSAMYFCASSEGYSNQPQHFGDGTRLSIL.

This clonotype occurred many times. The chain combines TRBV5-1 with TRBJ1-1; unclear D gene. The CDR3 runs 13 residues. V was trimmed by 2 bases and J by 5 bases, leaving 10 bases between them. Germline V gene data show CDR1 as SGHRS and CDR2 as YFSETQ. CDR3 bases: TGCGCCAGCAGCTTAACAGCCAGGACTGAAGCTTTCTTT. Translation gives CASSLTARTEAFF.

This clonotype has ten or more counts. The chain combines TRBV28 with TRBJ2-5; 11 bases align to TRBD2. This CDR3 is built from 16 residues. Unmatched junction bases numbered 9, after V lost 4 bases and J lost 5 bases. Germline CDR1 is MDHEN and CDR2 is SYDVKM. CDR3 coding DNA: TGTGCCAGCAGTTCCGTAGCGGGAGGGCGGAGGGAGACCCAGTACTTC. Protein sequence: CASSSVAGGRRETQYF.

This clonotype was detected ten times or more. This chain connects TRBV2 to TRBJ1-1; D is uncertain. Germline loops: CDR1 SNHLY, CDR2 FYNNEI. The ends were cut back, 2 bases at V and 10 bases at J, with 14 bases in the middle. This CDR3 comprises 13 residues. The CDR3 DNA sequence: TGTGCCAGCAGTGAACGACCCTCCGGTGGAGCTTTCTTT. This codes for CASSERPSGGAFF.

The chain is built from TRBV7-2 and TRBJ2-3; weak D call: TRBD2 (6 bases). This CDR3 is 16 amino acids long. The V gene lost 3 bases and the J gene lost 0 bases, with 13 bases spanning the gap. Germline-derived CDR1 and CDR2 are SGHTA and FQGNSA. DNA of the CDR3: TGTGCCAGCAGCTTTCAAGGAGGGAGCAGCACAGATACGCAGTATTTT. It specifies CASSFQGGSSTDTQYF. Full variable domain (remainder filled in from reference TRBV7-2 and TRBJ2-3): GAGVSQSPSNKVTEKGKDVELRCDPISGHTALYWYRQSLGQGLEFLIYFQGNSAPDKSGLPSDRFSAERTGGSVSTLTIQRTQQEDSAVYLCASSFQGGSSTDTQYFGPGTRLTVL.

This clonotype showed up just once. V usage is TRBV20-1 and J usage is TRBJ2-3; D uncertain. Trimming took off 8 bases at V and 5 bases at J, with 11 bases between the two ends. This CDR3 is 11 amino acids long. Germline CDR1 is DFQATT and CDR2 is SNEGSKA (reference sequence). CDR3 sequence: CSRRAVDTQYF. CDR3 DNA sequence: TGCAGTCGACGGGCGGTAGATACGCAGTATTTT.

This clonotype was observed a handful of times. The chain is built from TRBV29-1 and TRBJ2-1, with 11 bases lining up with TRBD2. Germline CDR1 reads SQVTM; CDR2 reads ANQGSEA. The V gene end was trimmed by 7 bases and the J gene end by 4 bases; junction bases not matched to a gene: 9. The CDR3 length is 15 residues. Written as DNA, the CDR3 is TGCAGCGCCGAGGGTAGCGGGAGGGGGTACAATGAGCAGTTCTTC. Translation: CSAEGSGRGYNEQFF.

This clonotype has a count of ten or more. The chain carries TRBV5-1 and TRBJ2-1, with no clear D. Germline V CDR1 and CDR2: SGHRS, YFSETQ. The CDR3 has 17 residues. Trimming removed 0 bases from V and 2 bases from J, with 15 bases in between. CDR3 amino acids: CASSLAWSPITYNEQFF. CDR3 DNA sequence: TGCGCCAGCAGCTTGGCCTGGAGCCCCATTACCTACAATGAGCAGTTCTTC.

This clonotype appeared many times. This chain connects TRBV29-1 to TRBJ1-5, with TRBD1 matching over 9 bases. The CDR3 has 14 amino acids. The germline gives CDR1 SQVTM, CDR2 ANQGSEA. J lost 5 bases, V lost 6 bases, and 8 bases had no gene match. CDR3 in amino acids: CSVRGQGTHQPQHF. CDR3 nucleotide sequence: TGCAGCGTCCGCGGACAGGGGACTCATCAGCCCCAGCATTTT.

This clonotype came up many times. CDR3 sequence reads: CASSPTGRNQPQHF. The CDR3 DNA is TGTGCCAGCAGTCCGACAGGACGCAATCAGCCCCAGCATTTT. The rearrangement links TRBV12-3 or TRBV12-4 to TRBJ1-5; TRBD1 is a possible D gene (6 bases). The CDR3 totals 14 residues. V was trimmed by 5 bases and J by 2 bases, leaving 10 bases between them.